A single sample gave rise to the 31 T cell receptor beta chains below, sequenced in a study of identical twins. MiXCR, run by TCRdb on the 5' RACE reads, gives a single entry per CDR3 protein. Of about 500,000 distinct CDR3 sequences listed, roughly 13% are singletons. In addition, the sample was reused for a study of yellow fever vaccine responses in identical twins.

Sequenced material: CD4+ T cells sorted from blood. Receptors were obtained from a woman younger than 30 in good health.

The sample holds a few counts of this clonotype. The CDR3 DNA is TGCGCCAGCAGCTTGGAGGGGGGTCTAGCCAAAAACATTCAGTACTTC. Protein: CASSLEGGLAKNIQYF. The V gene is TRBV5-1, the J gene TRBJ2-4, with D possibly called TRBD1 or TRBD2 (6 bases each). The CDR3 is 16 amino acids. Germline assignment: CDR1 SGHRS and CDR2 YFSETQ. V was pared by 0 bases and J by 0 bases, with 10 bases between.

This clonotype was counted between two and nine times. The chain recombines TRBV2 with TRBJ2-4; D is uncertain. Germline loops: CDR1 SNHLY, CDR2 FYNNEI. Trimming shortened V by 7 bases and J by 0 bases, and 10 bases separated the two germline ends. The CDR3 runs to 14 residues. CDR3 nucleotides: TGTGCCAGCAACCGGGTTCTAGCCAAAAACATTCAGTACTTC. It yields the protein CASNRVLAKNIQYF. The whole variable domain, filled in from reference TRBV2 and TRBJ2-4, reads EPEVTQTPSHQVTQMGQEVILRCVPISNHLYFYWYRQILGQKVEFLVSFYNNEISEKSEIFDDQFSVERPDGSNFTLKIRSTKLEDSAMYFCASNRVLAKNIQYFGAGTRLSVL.

V gene TRBV12-5 combines with J gene TRBJ2-2, with 8 bases that match TRBD1. This CDR3 comprises 15 residues. Germline-derived CDR1 and CDR2 are LGHNT and FRNRAP. The V segment lost 6 bases and the J segment 6 bases; nucleotides outside the gene matches: 9. The CDR3 DNA follows: TGTGCTAGTGGACCCGACAGGGGATTCGCCGGGGAGCTGTTTTTT. Amino acid sequence: CASGPDRGFAGELFF.

V usage is TRBV18 and J usage is TRBJ2-5; TRBD1 aligns across 7 bases. The V and J ends lost 4 bases and 4 bases, in that order; junction bases with no gene match: 3. Germline CDR1 is KGHSH and CDR2 is LQKENI. The CDR3 spans 13 residues. The CDR3 here is CASSQGAGETQYF. As DNA, the CDR3 is TGTGCCAGCTCACAGGGGGCTGGAGAGACCCAGTACTTC.

The rearrangement uses TRBV24-1 and TRBJ2-3; TRBD2 aligns across 13 bases. The CDR3 loop spans 17 amino acids. The V segment lost 9 bases and the J segment 2 bases; nucleotides outside the gene matches: 10. Per germline, CDR1 KGHDR and CDR2 SFDVKD. The CDR3 bases are TGTGCCACCCAAGGGACTAGCGGGACCGCGCTCACAGATACGCAGTATTTT. Its translation: CATQGTSGTALTDTQYF.

This clonotype was detected ten times or more. The chain links TRBV5-1 to TRBJ2-1; 9 positions match TRBD2. This CDR3 is 14 amino acids long. V dropped 3 bases and J dropped 2; count of bases not matched to a gene: 0. The V gene's germline CDR1 is SGHRS and CDR2 YFSETQ. For the CDR3, the DNA is TGCGCCAGCAGCTCTAGCGGGACCTACAATGAGCAGTTCTTC. Residues: CASSSSGTYNEQFF.

This clonotype was detected many times. V gene TRBV12-3 or TRBV12-4 combines with J gene TRBJ2-1, with no clear D. The CDR3 runs 14 residues. V was trimmed by 5 bases and J by 0 bases, leaving 8 bases between them. In DNA form, the CDR3 reads TGTGCCAGCAGTCCTTTCAGCTCCTACAATGAGCAGTTCTTC. Translating it yields CASSPFSSYNEQFF.

The CDR3 nucleotides read TGTGCCAGCAGCCAAGGGGCCGCCCTCAAGCCCCCCCATGAGCAGTTCTTC. This translates into CASSQGAALKPPHEQFF. The V gene is TRBV3-1, the J gene TRBJ2-1; unclear D gene. There are 17 residues in the CDR3. Germline values: CDR1 LGHDT, CDR2 YNNKEL (reference sequence). The V gene lost 1 base and the J gene lost 8 bases, with 21 bases spanning the gap.

The CDR3 DNA sequence: TGTGCCAGCAGCTTATTAGTAGGTTCGAACATTCAGTACTTC. This encodes CASSLLVGSNIQYF. The gene calls are TRBV7-9 and TRBJ2-4; D gene ambiguous. Looked up from germline, CDR1 is SEHNR and CDR2 is FQNEAQ (reference sequence). This CDR3 spans 14 amino acids. The V end lost 2 bases, the J end lost 7 bases, and 12 bases lay between the germline ends.

This clonotype was seen a few times. V and J are TRBV29-1 and TRBJ1-1; maybe TRBD1 (5 bases). CDR3 length equals 14 residues. With 1 base removed from V and 1 base from J, the gap between germline ends came to 10 bases. Germline CDR1 reads SQVTM; CDR2 reads ANQGSEA. CDR3 in DNA: TGCAGCGTTGAAGTTGGGGGTGGGAACACTGAAGCTTTCTTT. This sequence encodes CSVEVGGGNTEAFF.

This clonotype was observed a few times. The rearrangement joins TRBV12-5 to TRBJ2-1; D might be TRBD1 (5 bases). CDR3 length: 13 residues. Germline V CDR1 and CDR2: LGHNT, FRNRAP. V shed 1 base and J shed 8 bases, with 9 bases lying between them. The CDR3: CASGLAGSDEQFF. The CDR3 DNA reads as TGTGCTAGTGGTTTGGCAGGGTCGGATGAGCAGTTCTTC.

This clonotype was recorded a few times. The rearrangement links TRBV5-1 to TRBJ2-1; D is undetermined. V was trimmed by 1 base and J by 2 bases, leaving 13 bases between them. Per germline, CDR1 SGHRS and CDR2 YFSETQ. This CDR3 spans 16 amino acids. This CDR3 is CASSLRPNLPYNEQFF. CDR3 nucleotides: TGCGCCAGCAGCTTGAGGCCCAATCTCCCCTACAATGAGCAGTTCTTC.

The rearrangement joins TRBV12-3 or TRBV12-4 to TRBJ2-1; 8 bases line up with TRBD2. V was clipped by 3 bases and J by 11 bases; unmatched bases: 3. The CDR3 spans 12 residues. The CDR3 region has the DNA TGTGCCAGCAGTTTTGGACTAGCACAGCAGTTCTTC. The encoded protein is CASSFGLAQQFF.

This clonotype appeared many times. CDR3 protein: CASRGRGTQYF. CDR3 nucleotides: TGTGCCAGCCGGGGCCGGGGGACCCAGTACTTC. The gene calls are TRBV6-2 or TRBV6-3 and TRBJ2-5, with D tentatively TRBD1 or TRBD2 (5 bases each). The CDR3 has 11 amino acids. V was clipped by 8 bases and J by 7 bases, with 11 bases between them. Per germline, CDR1 MNHEY and CDR2 SVGEGT.

This sequence joins TRBV6-1 and TRBJ1-1; no clear D gene. This CDR3 contains 14 residues. V was shortened by 6 bases and J by 1 base, with 12 bases between the two germline ends. The germline V gene has CDR1 MNHNS and CDR2 SASEGT. CDR3 sequence reads: CASSLEIQNTEAFF. DNA for the CDR3: TGTGCCAGCAGCCTTGAGATCCAGAACACTGAAGCTTTCTTT.

J is TRBJ2-3 and V is TRBV2, with TRBD1 as a possible D gene (5 bases). V was pared by 5 bases and J by 5 bases, with 17 bases between. The CDR3 length is 15 residues. The germline gives CDR1 SNHLY, CDR2 FYNNEI. CDR3 sequence reads: CASSFAGTQGDTQYF. Written as DNA, the CDR3 is TGTGCCAGCAGTTTCGCCGGCACCCAGGGAGATACGCAGTATTTT.

The J gene is TRBJ1-2, the V gene TRBV12-3 or TRBV12-4; 8 bases map to TRBD1. J lost 7 bases, V lost 6 bases, and 13 bases had no gene match. This CDR3 has 15 amino acids. CDR3 DNA sequence: TGTGCCAGCAGCCCTAGTCAGGGGGCCGCGTTTGGCTACACCTTC. It encodes CASSPSQGAAFGYTF.

The chain links TRBV13 to TRBJ2-7; D unresolved. Germline-derived CDR1 and CDR2 are PRHDT and FYEKMQ (reference sequence). The CDR3 has 14 amino acids. Deletions cut 4 bases from V and 0 bases from J, with 10 bases between. As DNA, the CDR3 is TGTGCCAGCAGCTCCAGGCCGCTCTCCTACGAGCAGTACTTC. It codes for CASSSRPLSYEQYF. The full variable domain, its missing parts supplied by reference TRBV13 and TRBJ2-7, is AAGVIQSPRHLIKEKRETATLKCYPIPRHDTVYWYQQGPGQDPQFLISFYEKMQSDKGSIPDRFSAQQFSDYHSELNMSSLELGDSALYFCASSSRPLSYEQYFGPGTRLTVT.

The genes are TRBV25-1 and TRBJ2-2; perhaps TRBD2 as D (6 bases). The CDR3 runs to 16 residues. Germline V gives CDR1 MGHDK, CDR2 SYGVNS. V lost 2 bases and J 4 bases, leaving 14 bases between the germline ends. This chain's CDR3 is CASSERTGVGTGELFF. In nucleotides, the CDR3 is TGTGCCAGCAGTGAAAGAACGGGAGTGGGCACCGGGGAGCTGTTTTTT.

Ten or more counts support this clonotype. This chain uses TRBV27 with TRBJ2-3, with D unclear. Germline CDR1 and CDR2: MNHEY and SMNVEV (reference sequence). V lost 0 bases and J 3 bases, leaving 13 bases between the germline ends. This CDR3 spans 16 amino acids. DNA for the CDR3: TGTGCCAGCAGTTTATCTGGACCCCGTTGGACAGATACGCAGTATTTT. This codes for CASSLSGPRWTDTQYF.

The V gene is TRBV4-2, the J gene TRBJ2-5; D is perhaps TRBD2 (6 bases). Germline loops: CDR1 LGHNA, CDR2 YNFKEQ. V lost 4 bases and J lost 3, with 12 bases in between. The CDR3 consists of 14 residues. CDR3 loop: CASSPASAKETQYF. The CDR3 DNA is TGTGCCAGCAGCCCGGCTAGCGCAAAAGAGACCCAGTACTTC.

The chain combines TRBV14 with TRBJ2-1, with D perhaps TRBD1 (5 bases). Deletions cut 3 bases from V and 4 bases from J, with 13 bases between. CDR3 length: 15 amino acids. Germline V gene data show CDR1 as SGHDN and CDR2 as FVKESK. The CDR3: CASSQFRVTYNEQFF. CDR3 bases: TGTGCCAGCAGCCAGTTCAGGGTAACTTACAATGAGCAGTTCTTC.

The CDR3 here is CASSQLAGGRDTQYF. The CDR3 DNA is TGTGCCAGCAGCCAACTAGCGGGGGGAAGAGATACGCAGTATTTT. V and J are TRBV3-1 and TRBJ2-3; TRBD2 matches 11 bases. The germline gives CDR1 LGHDT, CDR2 YNNKEL (reference sequence). V dropped 2 bases and J dropped 5; count of bases not matched to a gene: 3. The CDR3 loop spans 15 amino acids.

This clonotype occurred a few times. The V gene is TRBV2, the J gene TRBJ2-7; the D gene is possibly TRBD1 (6 bases). Germline CDR1 SNHLY, CDR2 FYNNEI. V was pared by 0 bases and J by 12 bases, with 15 bases between. This CDR3 is built from 13 residues. The CDR3 spells CASSEADRQVRYF. The CDR3 region has the DNA TGTGCCAGCAGTGAAGCGGATAGACAGGTGCGGTACTTC.

This clonotype appeared many times. The chain has TRBV7-8 and TRBJ1-4; no clear D gene. V lost 1 base, J lost 4 bases, and 10 bases lay in between. Per germline, CDR1 SGHVS and CDR2 FQNEAQ. This CDR3 region has 15 residues. The CDR3 sequence is CASSLDGRSNEKLFF. The DNA for the CDR3 is TGTGCCAGCAGCTTAGATGGCAGGAGTAATGAAAAACTGTTTTTT.

A few counts support this clonotype. The chain couples TRBV10-2 to TRBJ2-1; 7 bases align to TRBD1. Germline CDR1 WSHSY, CDR2 SAAADI. J was trimmed by 1 base and V by 10 bases; bases with no gene match: 7. This CDR3 is 14 amino acids long. The CDR3: CATRQGQSYNEQFF. The CDR3 DNA sequence: TGCGCCACCAGACAGGGACAGTCCTACAATGAGCAGTTCTTC.

The chain joins TRBV27 to TRBJ2-1; 11 nucleotides line up with TRBD2. CDR3 length: 17 residues. The V segment lost 5 bases and the J segment 4 bases; nucleotides outside the gene matches: 10. Germline V gene sequence: CDR1 MNHEY, CDR2 SMNVEV (reference sequence). The CDR3 loop is CASSPAQLAGAYNEQFF. The CDR3 nucleotides read TGTGCCAGCAGTCCCGCCCAACTAGCGGGGGCTTACAATGAGCAGTTCTTC.

Points on this clonotype: A much larger clone sits a single nucleotide away, making a read error possible. This sequence joins TRBV20-1 and TRBJ2-6; 9 bases align to TRBD1. CDR1 DFQATT and CDR2 SNEGSKA come from the germline V gene (reference sequence). The CDR3 is 17 residues long. For the CDR3, the DNA is TGCAGTGCCTGGTCGGACAGGGGTAGCTCTGGGGCCAACGTCCGGACTTTC. Its translation: CSAWSDRGSSGANVRTF.

This sequence joins TRBV5-1 and TRBJ1-1; possible D gene TRBD1, 5 bases. V was pared by 4 bases and J by 7 bases, with 11 bases between. Germline-derived CDR1 and CDR2 are SGHRS and YFSETQ. CDR3 length: 12 residues. For the CDR3, the DNA is TGCGCCAGCAGCAAGACAGAATATGAAGCTTTCTTT. It is translated as CASSKTEYEAFF.

V usage is TRBV7-8 and J usage is TRBJ2-6, with TRBD1 matching over 7 bases. V lost 4 bases to trimming and J lost 0 bases; unmatched junction nucleotides: 9. Germline CDR1 SGHVS, CDR2 FQNEAQ. CDR3 length: 18 residues. DNA for the CDR3: TGTGCCAGCAGCTCCCCTGGGACAGACCGCTCTGGGGCCAACGTCCTGACTTTC. The encoded protein is CASSSPGTDRSGANVLTF.

This clonotype was picked up many times. The V and J genes are TRBV28 and TRBJ2-7, with 9 bases fitting TRBD1. The germline CDR1 and CDR2 sequences are MDHEN and SYDVKM. The CDR3 has 14 residues. The junction had 9 bases not matched to a gene; V was cut back by 6 bases and J by 6 bases. CDR3 region: CASRIPGQGSEQYF. CDR3 bases: TGTGCCAGCAGGATACCGGGACAGGGTTCCGAGCAGTACTTC.